This TCR beta chain is from a study of CD8+ T cells in alopecia areata. General study results and limits: Scalp sample sequencing also detects resident alphabeta T cells of normal skin.

As the sequencing template, cDNA was produced by extracting RNA and reverse transcribing it. Clones were read by immunoSEQ multiplex PCR, and TCRdb kept only the in-frame ones, dropping some. The sample consists of 98,000 or so clones, 50% to 70% of them appearing once. CDR3 length: 14 amino acids. V shed 5 bases and J 5 bases; nucleotides not matched to a gene: 7. Germline V gives CDR1 MNHNY, CDR2 SVGAGI (reference sequence). It was from alopecia areata patients that lesional scalp punch biopsies and peripheral blood were collected. A word on this clone: The antigen remains unidentified.

The sample taken for sequencing was NKG2D-low CD8+ T cells sorted from blood. This clonotype originated in a human donor with alopecia areata. This chain uses TRBV6-6 with TRBJ2-7, with 9 positions matching TRBD1. DNA for the CDR3: TGTGCCAGCAGTCCGGACAGGGGAGTTCACGAGCAGTACTTC. This gives the protein CASSPDRGVHEQYF.